These 18 T cell receptor beta chains came from one sample sequenced in a study of T cells in Graves' hyperthyroidism and ophthalmopathy. Researchers took RNA transcripts and amplified the TCR beta CDR3 regions from them. Carried out on the TCR CDR3, a first-round RT-PCR used the HTBI primer set. Each CDR3 protein is one row after TCRdb ran MiXCR on the multiplex PCR reads. The sample gives about 740,000 distinct CDR3 sequences, approximately 14% of which show up once; roughly a tenth is in the top ten. The sequencing input was blood. Receptor source: a woman aged 18-30 years with Graves' hyperthyroidism.

The chain couples TRBV2 to TRBJ2-6; D not resolved. The CDR3 loop spans 14 amino acids. V was cut by 6 bases and J by 0 bases, with 6 bases left in between. Germline V lookup: CDR1 SNHLY, CDR2 FYNNEI. The chain's CDR3 is CASRPNSGANVLTF. The CDR3 DNA reads TGTGCCAGCAGGCCGAACTCTGGGGCCAACGTCCTGACTTTC.

This clonotype was found many times. V is TRBV5-1 and J is TRBJ2-1; perhaps TRBD1 as D (5 bases). The V and J ends lost 2 bases and 8 bases respectively, with 8 bases between them. CDR1 is SGHRS, CDR2 YFSETQ, per germline. The CDR3 sequence is 12 residues long. This CDR3 reads CASSLRGYEQFF. CDR3 bases: TGCGCCAGCAGCTTAAGGGGCTATGAGCAGTTCTTC.

This clonotype was recorded at least ten times. The chain links TRBV27 to TRBJ2-1, with a possible D match to TRBD2 (6 bases). The V gene's germline CDR1 is MNHEY and CDR2 SMNVEV (reference sequence). Trimming shortened V by 8 bases and J by 4 bases, and 18 bases separated the two germline ends. The CDR3 runs 15 residues. CDR3 region: CASQEGSSGYNEQFF. CDR3 coding DNA: TGTGCCAGCCAGGAGGGAAGTAGTGGTTACAATGAGCAGTTCTTC.

This chain uses TRBV27 with TRBJ1-2, with D perhaps TRBD1 (6 bases). The CDR3 is 14 residues long. The V gene lost 3 bases and the J gene lost 3 bases, with 11 bases spanning the gap. Germline V gene sequence: CDR1 MNHEY, CDR2 SMNVEV (reference sequence). The CDR3 is CASSFTGQYYGYTF. The CDR3 DNA sequence: TGTGCCAGCAGTTTTACAGGACAGTACTATGGCTACACCTTC.

This clonotype was observed a handful of times. The missing conserved phenylalanine or tryptophan at the end of this CDR3 makes a read error likely. The chain recombines TRBV6-4 with TRBJ1-3; D not certain. This CDR3 is built from 16 residues. The germline V gene encodes CDR1 MRHNA and CDR2 SNTAGT. CDR3 in DNA: TGTGCCAGCAGTTACTCGAGCGTGTTCTCTGGAAACGCCATATATTCT. Its protein product is CASSYSSVFSGNAIYS.

This clonotype occurred many times. This chain uses TRBV4-3 with TRBJ2-5, with D unresolved. V lost 0 bases, J lost 4 bases, and 9 bases lay in between. The CDR3 contains 14 residues. Germline CDR1 LGHNA, CDR2 YSLEER. The CDR3: CASSQDTGRETQYF. For the CDR3, the DNA is TGCGCCAGCAGCCAAGATACTGGGCGAGAGACCCAGTACTTC.

This clonotype was counted between two and nine times. This rearrangement joins TRBV6-1 to TRBJ1-1, with D maybe TRBD1 (5 bases). CDR1 MNHNS and CDR2 SASEGT come from the germline V gene. The germline V and J ends were trimmed by 5 bases and 2 bases, with 15 bases remaining between them. The CDR3 extends over 15 amino acids. The CDR3 DNA is TGTGCCAGCAGTTATGGAAAATGGGGCAACACTGAAGCTTTCTTT. Protein product: CASSYGKWGNTEAFF.

The gene calls are TRBV7-2 and TRBJ1-2; the match to TRBD1 covers 10 bases. The CDR3 is made up of 19 amino acids. Germline V gives CDR1 SGHTA, CDR2 FQGNSA. The V gene end was trimmed by 4 bases and the J gene end by 4 bases; junction bases not matched to a gene: 18. The CDR3 DNA reads TGTGCCAGCAGCTCGCGCCGCCGGGACAGGGGACCGACGCCCTATGGCTACACCTTC. Encoded protein: CASSSRRRDRGPTPYGYTF.

This clonotype was detected only a few times. The genes are TRBV20-1 and TRBJ2-3, with D possibly being TRBD2 (5 bases). Looked up from germline, CDR1 is DFQATT and CDR2 is SNEGSKA (reference sequence). V lost 2 bases to trimming and J lost 1 base, with 16 bases between them. The CDR3 runs to 16 residues. CDR3 nucleotides: TGCAGTGCTAGACGAGGGTCCGTCGGGGGCACAGATACGCAGTATTTT. This codes for CSARRGSVGGTDTQYF.

This clonotype appeared many times. This sequence joins TRBV3-1 and TRBJ2-2, with TRBD1 as a possible D gene (5 bases). Germline V gives CDR1 LGHDT, CDR2 YNNKEL (reference sequence). The V gene lost 2 bases and the J gene lost 3 bases, with 13 bases spanning the gap. The CDR3 consists of 16 residues. The CDR3 region has the DNA TGTGCCAGCAGCCAACGACGCAGGGCGTACACCGGGGAGCTGTTTTTT. Residues: CASSQRRRAYTGELFF.

Note on this clonotype: A much larger clone is a single base away; this may be a read error. CDR3 protein: CASGYPTGPSTDTQYF. In DNA form, the CDR3 reads TGTGCCAGCGGGTACCCAACAGGGCCTAGCACAGATACGCAGTATTTT. The chain recombines TRBV2 with TRBJ2-3; possibly TRBD1 for D (6 bases). CDR3 length: 16 residues. Trimming took 8 bases from V and 0 from J, leaving 18 bases between them. Germline CDR1 SNHLY, CDR2 FYNNEI. Full variable domain (outside the CDR3, taken from reference TRBV2 and TRBJ2-3): EPEVTQTPSHQVTQMGQEVILRCVPISNHLYFYWYRQILGQKVEFLVSFYNNEISEKSEIFDDQFSVERPDGSNFTLKIRSTKLEDSAMYFCASGYPTGPSTDTQYFGPGTRLTVL.

This clonotype was seen repeatedly, ten times or more. The genes are TRBV5-5 and TRBJ1-5, with TRBD1 identical over 10 bases. There are 15 residues in the CDR3. Germline V gives CDR1 SGHKS, CDR2 YYEKEE (reference sequence). The V segment lost 4 bases and the J segment 6 bases; nucleotides outside the gene matches: 7. The CDR3 loop is CASSPADRGVQPQHF. CDR3 nucleotides: TGTGCCAGCAGCCCTGCGGACAGGGGGGTTCAGCCCCAGCATTTT.

This clonotype showed up just a few times. The rearrangement uses TRBV7-9 and TRBJ1-6; the D gene is possibly TRBD1 (5 bases). The CDR3 is 15 residues long. The ends were cut back, 5 bases at V and 9 bases at J, with 17 bases in the middle. Per germline, CDR1 SEHNR and CDR2 FQNEAQ (reference sequence). CDR3 nucleotide sequence: TGTGCCAGCAGCCCCTGGGGGGGAGCCGGTTCACCCCTCCACTTT. It translates to CASSPWGGAGSPLHF. The full variable domain, its missing parts supplied by reference TRBV7-9 and TRBJ1-6, is DTGVSQNPRHKITKRGQNVTFRCDPISEHNRLYWYRQTLGQGPEFLTYFQNEAQLEKSRLLSDRFSAERPKGSFSTLEIQRTEQGDSAMYLCASSPWGGAGSPLHFGNGTRLTVT.

In this sample, this clonotype turned up many times. The chain has TRBV30 and TRBJ1-1; 7 positions match TRBD1. CDR1 GTSNPN and CDR2 SVGIG come from the germline V gene (reference sequence). The CDR3 sequence is 15 residues long. With V trimmed by 2 bases and J by 5 bases, 11 bases remained unmatched. CDR3 residues: CAWSPTGVERTEAFF. The CDR3 nucleotides read TGTGCCTGGAGTCCCACAGGGGTTGAGAGGACTGAAGCTTTCTTT.

This clonotype has a count of ten or more. This sequence joins TRBV11-2 and TRBJ1-1; no definite D call. CDR1 is SGHAT and CDR2 is FQNNGV in the germline V gene. The CDR3 extends over 10 amino acids. V was clipped by 2 bases and J by 12 bases, with 7 bases between them. The CDR3 DNA reads TGTGCCAGCAGCTTAATGGAGACTTTCTTT. It is translated as CASSLMETFF.

This clonotype was picked up many times. The V gene is TRBV7-9, the J gene TRBJ2-7, with D hard to call. Germline V gene data show CDR1 as SEHNR and CDR2 as FQNEAQ (reference sequence). This CDR3 has 13 residues. Trimming cost V 6 bases and J 5 bases, with 14 bases left between them. Written as DNA, the CDR3 is TGTGCCAGCAGGATAGGGTCCACAGACGAGCAGTACTTC. Its protein product is CASRIGSTDEQYF.

This clonotype was picked up many times. The chain joins TRBV7-3 to TRBJ1-2; D is possibly TRBD1 (5 bases). The CDR3 totals 14 residues. V was cut by 1 base and J by 6 bases, with 12 bases left in between. Germline values: CDR1 SGHTA, CDR2 FQGTGA. DNA for the CDR3: TGTGCCAGCAGCTTAAATCCAGGGAGGGATGGCTACACCTTC. Its protein product is CASSLNPGRDGYTF.

This chain uses TRBV20-1 with TRBJ2-2; 11 bases are a match to TRBD2. V lost 6 bases and J lost 5; bases outside the gene matches: 8. Germline loops: CDR1 DFQATT, CDR2 SNEGSKA (reference sequence). The CDR3 length is 15 residues. CDR3 in DNA: TGCAGTGCCATCAGCACTAGCGGGAGTACCGGGGAGCTGTTTTTT. Protein: CSAISTSGSTGELFF.